This T cell receptor beta chain was observed in a study of early T cells in non-severe SARS-CoV-2 infection. In TCRdb, the 5' RACE reads were re-called with MiXCR into one record per CDR3 protein. The sample lists tens of thousands of distinct CDR3 sequences; approximately 10% were seen once. Germline CDR1 reads SGHRS; CDR2 reads YFSETQ. Trimming took 3 bases from V and 1 from J; bases not matched to a gene: 5. The CDR3 runs 15 residues. The source was whole blood, collected at baseline. The rearrangement links TRBV5-1 to TRBJ1-1; 8 bases map to TRBD1. The sequence derives from an adult who was a healthcare worker with PCR-confirmed SARS-CoV-2 infection or an uninfected control (not recorded which). The CDR3: CASSSTGATNTEAFF. In nucleotides, the CDR3 is TGCGCCAGCAGCTCGACAGGGGCGACGAACACTGAAGCTTTCTTT.